Ten or more counts support the clone carrying this TCR beta chain. Its antigen is not known. Node negativity on CT and PET/CT was present in all patients, alongside an absence of prior chemotherapy, radiotherapy or other malignancies. This specimen comes from a study of prognosis after radiotherapy for stage I lung cancer. Study-wide findings and caveats: Reportedly, TRBV and TRBJ gene usage varied with metastasis presence. Where distant metastases developed, patients had lower Shannon entropy after stereotactic body radiation therapy.

Two-round multiplex PCR amplified TCR beta CDR3 from genomic DNA. First-round PCR used primers specific to each TRBV and TRBJ gene. TCRdb redid the calling of the multiplex PCR reads with MiXCR, one entry per CDR3 protein. The sample contains 25,000 to 35,000 distinct CDR3 sequences, more than 45% of which appear only once. The sample consisted of PBMCs, taken before or after stereotactic body radiation therapy (not recorded which). This receptor was identified in a donor aged 50 or older with non-small cell lung cancer.

The CDR3 DNA follows: TGTGCCACCAGTGATTTCCAGGGAATCCAGGGGGCAGGGGTAGATACGCAGTATTTT. Its protein product is CATSDFQGIQGAGVDTQYF. The chain is built from TRBV24-1 and TRBJ2-3; 8 bases fit TRBD1. V was clipped by 1 base and J by 5 bases; unmatched bases: 16. Per germline, CDR1 KGHDR and CDR2 SFDVKD. The CDR3 has 19 residues.